This TCR beta chain originates from a study of identical twins. Study observations and caveats: In zero-insertion analyses, partial confounding could arise from invariant MAIT and iNKT cells. The study found weaker excess twin sharing in beta out-of-frame sequences.

The V gene's germline CDR1 is SGHRS and CDR2 YFSETQ. This CDR3 region has 14 residues. V lost 9 bases to trimming and J lost 5 bases, with 20 bases between them. A universal primer site came from template switching; cDNA carried unique molecular identifiers. TCRdb recomputed calls from the 5' RACE reads with MiXCR, one row per CDR3 protein. Found here are 200,000 to 250,000 distinct CDR3 sequences, under 10% of them singletons; the top ten hold around 1.8%. In the case of this clonotype: The antigen is undetermined.

This same sample was also taken into another study, of yellow fever vaccine responses in identical twins. This second report adds: On the reported evidence, twins' vaccine T cell responses seemed partly convergent and partly personalized.

The clonotype was recovered from a woman under 30 in good health. Input material: memory (CD45RO+) T cells sorted from blood. V gene TRBV5-1 combines with J gene TRBJ2-5, with TRBD2 as a possible D gene (6 bases). CDR3 in amino acids: CATSDVAGRETQYF. CDR3 in DNA: TGCGCCACCTCGGACGTGGCGGGGAGGGAGACCCAGTACTTC.